The next 29 T cell receptor beta chains were all read from a single sample in a study of CXCR3-negative and CXCR3-positive naive CD8 T cells. Their antigens remain unidentified. Study-wide points: Naive cells that were CXCR3-positive had more hydrophobic TRB CDR3s (compared with CXCR3-negative naive cells).

UMI-labeled TRB cDNA libraries were prepared by 5' RACE. TCRdb reprocessed the 5' RACE reads and reports one entry per CDR3 protein, with no DNA. The table gives 150,000 or so distinct CDR3 sequences; the top ten clones make up under 0.5% of it. The sample taken for sequencing was naive CXCR3+ CD8+ T cells from blood. As to subset: CD45RO-CCR7+CD27+CD95- naive CD8+ T cells expressing CXCR3 (TNR3+). Receptor source: a human donor in good health. Some clones in this sample may be carry-over from other donors' samples.

The chain recombines TRBV6-2 or TRBV6-3 with TRBJ2-1; TCRdb returns TRBD2, unconfirmable since there is no DNA. CDR3 length: 16 amino acids. Germline V lookup: CDR1 MNHEY, CDR2 SVGEGT. The CDR3 is CASSSTLRVTSGEQFF.

The chain links TRBV7-8 to TRBJ2-5; TCRdb outputs TRBD2, but without DNA this stays unchecked. The CDR3 extends over 16 amino acids. Germline-derived CDR1 and CDR2 are SGHVS and FQNEAQ. The CDR3 sequence: CASSLELAGGPETQYF.

J is TRBJ2-1 and V is TRBV20-1. The CDR3 loop spans 16 amino acids. Germline V gene sequence: CDR1 DFQATT, CDR2 SNEGSKA (reference sequence). CDR3 loop: CSARDMDSSSYNEQFF.

This chain uses TRBV7-9 with TRBJ2-1; the D gene TCRdb calls, TRBD2, cannot be checked with no DNA. CDR1 and CDR2 from the germline V gene are SEHNR and FQNEAQ (reference sequence). The CDR3 extends over 17 amino acids. The CDR3 is CASSQSLAGSSYNEQFF.

The CDR3 is CASTQWGQRSTNEKLFF. V gene TRBV28 combines with J gene TRBJ1-4; TCRdb returns TRBD1, unconfirmable since there is no DNA. CDR1 and CDR2 (germline): MDHEN, SYDVKM. This CDR3 region has 17 residues.

CDR3 sequence reads: CASSYGPWWEQYF. The V call is TRBV6-2 or TRBV6-3, the J call TRBJ2-7; there is no DNA to check the TCRdb D call of TRBD1. This CDR3 is 13 amino acids long. The germline V gene has CDR1 MNHEY and CDR2 SVGEGT.

J is TRBJ1-1 and V is TRBV20-1; the D call from TCRdb, TRBD1, cannot be confirmed without DNA. Germline lookup yields CDR1 DFQATT and CDR2 SNEGSKA (reference sequence). The CDR3 totals 14 residues. This CDR3 is CSARGPGRNTEAFF.

The J gene is TRBJ2-5, the V gene TRBV28; lacking DNA, the TRBD2 call made by TCRdb goes unchecked. From germline, CDR1 is MDHEN and CDR2 SYDVKM. This CDR3 region has 15 residues. CDR3: CASSLLAGVEETQYF.

The chain joins TRBV7-9 to TRBJ1-2; TCRdb returns TRBD1, unconfirmable since there is no DNA. Germline assignment: CDR1 SEHNR and CDR2 FQNEAQ (reference sequence). This CDR3 has 14 residues. CDR3 loop: CASSARPGNYGYTF.

This sequence joins TRBV6-5 and TRBJ2-1; TCRdb's assignment of TRBD2 cannot be checked, as there is no DNA. Germline assignment: CDR1 MNHEY and CDR2 SVGAGI. The CDR3 covers 14 residues. The CDR3: CASNLAGGPHEQFF.

This sequence joins TRBV5-1 and TRBJ2-7; TCRdb's D call of TRBD1 is untestable without DNA. There are 16 residues in the CDR3. Germline loops: CDR1 SGHRS, CDR2 YFSETQ. CDR3 amino acids: CASSLAGQGVSYEQYF. Looking up the rest from reference TRBV5-1 and TRBJ2-7 gives the full variable domain: KAGVTQTPRYLIKTRGQQVTLSCSPISGHRSVSWYQQTPGQGLQFLFEYFSETQRNKGNFPGRFSGRQFSNSRSEMNVSTLELGDSALYLCASSLAGQGVSYEQYFGPGTRLTVT.

The rearrangement uses TRBV20-1 and TRBJ2-7. The CDR3 loop spans 14 amino acids. Germline CDR1 is DFQATT and CDR2 is SNEGSKA (reference sequence). CDR3 sequence reads: CSARDRQGPYEQYF.

This chain uses TRBV29-1 with TRBJ1-2. The CDR3 runs to 15 residues. Germline V CDR1 and CDR2: SQVTM, ANQGSEA. The CDR3 reads CSVEGLEYHNYGYTF.

V usage is TRBV5-1 and J usage is TRBJ2-1. CDR1 SGHRS and CDR2 YFSETQ come from the germline V gene. The CDR3 runs 16 residues. CDR3 region: CASSLDRFGYYNEQFF.

The rearrangement joins TRBV6-5 to TRBJ1-5. In germline, CDR1 is MNHEY, CDR2 SVGAGI. The CDR3 length is 13 residues. CDR3 protein: CASSTYSNQPQHF.

This sequence joins TRBV7-2 and TRBJ1-3; TCRdb names TRBD1, which stays unverified in the absence of DNA. Germline V gene data show CDR1 as SGHTA and CDR2 as FQGNSA. This CDR3 is built from 15 residues. The CDR3: CASSFRGRTGNTIYF.

This chain connects TRBV28 to TRBJ2-7; no DNA is available, so the TRBD1 call from TCRdb remains unchecked. Germline CDR1 is MDHEN and CDR2 is SYDVKM. The CDR3 runs 12 residues. The CDR3 protein is CASRGHSYEQYF.

J is TRBJ2-1 and V is TRBV28; TCRdb calls TRBD2, which cannot be checked without DNA. Per the germline V gene, CDR1 is MDHEN and CDR2 is SYDVKM. This CDR3 is 15 amino acids long. The CDR3 sequence is CASRLTSGRTDEQFF.

The CDR3 loop is CASIPRASYEQYF. The rearrangement joins TRBV12-3 or TRBV12-4 to TRBJ2-7; TCRdb gives TRBD2 as the D gene, but with no DNA this cannot be confirmed. This CDR3 region has 13 residues.

The rearrangement uses TRBV28 and TRBJ2-7. CDR3 length: 13 residues. CDR1 is MDHEN, CDR2 SYDVKM, per germline. The CDR3 reads CASSFGFPYEQYF.

The V gene is TRBV5-5, the J gene TRBJ1-1; TCRdb designates TRBD1, a call that cannot be tested without DNA. This CDR3 spans 15 amino acids. In germline, CDR1 is SGHKS, CDR2 YYEKEE (reference sequence). Here the CDR3 reads CASSLAGGAPTEAFF.

The chain joins TRBV6-2 or TRBV6-3 to TRBJ2-7; the TCRdb call, TRBD1, lacks DNA for checking. Germline-derived CDR1 and CDR2 are MNHEY and SVGEGT. CDR3 length equals 16 residues. The CDR3 here is CASSQFEGSPRYEQYF.

This rearrangement joins TRBV28 to TRBJ2-7; the TRBD1 assignment by TCRdb is unverifiable without DNA. The CDR3 is 14 amino acids. The germline gives CDR1 MDHEN, CDR2 SYDVKM. The CDR3 is CASYGAGRSYEQYF.

The chain is built from TRBV25-1 and TRBJ1-4; TCRdb's D call of TRBD1 is untestable without DNA. The CDR3 sequence is 15 residues long. Looked up from germline, CDR1 is MGHDK and CDR2 is SYGVNS. Here the CDR3 reads CASSEWGSQNEKLFF.

The chain employs TRBV27 and TRBJ2-7. This CDR3 contains 15 residues. Germline lookup yields CDR1 MNHEY and CDR2 SMNVEV (reference sequence). CDR3: CASSFGSTAAYEQYF.

The chain combines TRBV9 with TRBJ2-7; the D gene TCRdb calls, TRBD2, cannot be checked with no DNA. Germline V gene data show CDR1 as SGDLS and CDR2 as YYNGEE. This CDR3 spans 14 amino acids. CDR3 residues: CASSVAAGHYEQYF.

The rearrangement uses TRBV19 and TRBJ2-7; TCRdb indicates TRBD1, and absent DNA this call remains unverified. The germline gives CDR1 LNHDA, CDR2 SQIVND (reference sequence). CDR3 size: 14 residues. CDR3: CASSIDGTPYEQYF.

This chain links TRBV5-1 with TRBJ2-7; TCRdb gives TRBD1 as the D gene, but with no DNA this cannot be confirmed. Germline V CDR1 and CDR2: SGHRS, YFSETQ. There are 16 residues in the CDR3. The CDR3 reads CASSPDDRRPSYEQYF.

The chain has TRBV4-2 and TRBJ2-7. The CDR3 runs 13 residues. Germline-derived CDR1 and CDR2 are LGHNA and YNFKEQ. Here the CDR3 reads CASSQFDSYEQYF.